This T cell receptor (beta chain) is from a study of beta chain features in type 1 diabetes. In regard to this clone: The antigen remains unidentified.

Study-level findings and limits: All four CD4+ subsets from Type 1 diabetes patients carried moderately but significantly shorter TCRB CDR3s. An over-representation of cells with high TCR expression could result from cDNA sequencing. More deletions and fewer insertions at VDJ junctions were seen in type 1 diabetes patients.

As every portion of the isolated RNA was reverse transcribed, the sequencing read expressed TCRB transcripts. Each sample of naive, central memory or regulatory T cells had, on average, approximately 3.5 million reads. Sequencing was performed with immunoSEQ multiplex PCR; in TCRdb, only in-frame clones are kept and a portion is missing. The repertoire holds a few hundred thousand clones, with over 10% as singletons. Germline loops: CDR1 GTSNPN, CDR2 SVGIG (reference sequence). V was trimmed by 4 bases and J by 0 bases, leaving 9 bases between them. This CDR3 comprises 13 residues. J is TRBJ1-1 and V is TRBV30; no clear D gene. This receptor was identified in a young woman with type 1 diabetes. The material sequenced was naive CD4+ T cells from blood. The CDR3 DNA sequence: TGTGCCTGGACCCTTCCCCTGAACACTGAAGCTTTCTTT. It codes for CAWTLPLNTEAFF.